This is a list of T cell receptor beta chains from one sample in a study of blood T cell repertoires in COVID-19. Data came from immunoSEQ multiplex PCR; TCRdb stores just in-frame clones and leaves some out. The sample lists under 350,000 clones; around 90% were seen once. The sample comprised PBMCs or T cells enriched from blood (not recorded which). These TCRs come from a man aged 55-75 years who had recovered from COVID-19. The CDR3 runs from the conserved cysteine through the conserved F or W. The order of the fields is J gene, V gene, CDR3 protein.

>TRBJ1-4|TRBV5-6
CASSSPGGYNEKLFF
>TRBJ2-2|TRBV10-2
CASSGISGRGGELFF
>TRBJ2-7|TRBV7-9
CASSLNLDYSPSYEQYF
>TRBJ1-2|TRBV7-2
CASSLDSGGANYGYTF
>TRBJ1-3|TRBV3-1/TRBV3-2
CASSQGTGRTIYF
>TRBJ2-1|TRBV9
CASSVAGLAGYHNEQFF
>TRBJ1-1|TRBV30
CAWKLSRSAEAFF
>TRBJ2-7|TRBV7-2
CASSRTGNLYEQYF
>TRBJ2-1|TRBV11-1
CASSLVRAGVHNEQFF
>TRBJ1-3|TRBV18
CASSPFGNSGNTIYF
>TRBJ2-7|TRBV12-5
CASAPLAGEGEQYF
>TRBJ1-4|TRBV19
CASSRQGGEKLFF
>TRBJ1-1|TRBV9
CASSATGQGEAFF
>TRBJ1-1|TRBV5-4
CASSKGAEDTEAFF
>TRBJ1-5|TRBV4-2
CASSQAPVGNQPQHF
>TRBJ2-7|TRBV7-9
CASSLIYEQYF
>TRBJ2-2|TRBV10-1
CASSDAGTGELFF
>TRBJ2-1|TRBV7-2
CASSLMGAPKNEQFF
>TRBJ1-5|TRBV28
CASSANPGHVNQPQHF
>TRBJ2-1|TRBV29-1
CSADWGRSSYNEQFF
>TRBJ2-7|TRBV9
CASSVGGRSYEQYF
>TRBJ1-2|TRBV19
CASSWGGDYGYTF
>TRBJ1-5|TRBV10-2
CASSLYSNQPQHF
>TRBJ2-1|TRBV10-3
CAISATGTLTNEQFF
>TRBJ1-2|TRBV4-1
CASSNGDRGEYGYTF
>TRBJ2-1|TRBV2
CASSVIEQFF
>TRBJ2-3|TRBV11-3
CASSARTSGSFQDTQYF
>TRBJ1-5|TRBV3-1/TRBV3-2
CASSLPRGPQHF
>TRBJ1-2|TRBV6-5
CASRRDRETNYGYTF
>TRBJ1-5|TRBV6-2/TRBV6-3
CASSYVGTGWIQPQHF
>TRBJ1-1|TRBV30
CAWSVPRGGSGTEAFF
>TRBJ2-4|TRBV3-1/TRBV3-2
CASSQDLGSYNIQYF
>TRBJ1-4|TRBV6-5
CASSGDIGKLFF
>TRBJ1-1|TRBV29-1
CSVTGVYTEAFF
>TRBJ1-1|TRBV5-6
CASSLLLGARLVVVAFF
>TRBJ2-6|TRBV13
CASSLQRAGANVLTF
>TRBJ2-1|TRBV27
CASSFYSEQFF
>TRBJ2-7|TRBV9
CASSPPAGLNEQYF
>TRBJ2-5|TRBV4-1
CASSQDFGGVMETQYF
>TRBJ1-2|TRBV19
CASRTHDRAAHGYTF
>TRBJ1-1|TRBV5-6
CASSSRSRGNTEAFF
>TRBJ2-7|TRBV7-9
CASSSTGPYEQYF
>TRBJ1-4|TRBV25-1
CASSLIGSGDEKLFF
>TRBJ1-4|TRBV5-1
CASSLGIGTGDLFGRSGYEKLFF
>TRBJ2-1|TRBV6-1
CASSVGGGRSYNEQFF
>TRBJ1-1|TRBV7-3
CASSELRDREAFF
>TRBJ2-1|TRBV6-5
CAGNRGRGNEQFF
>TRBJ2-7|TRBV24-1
CATSEGQGAVHEQYF
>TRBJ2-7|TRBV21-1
CASSQGHGSYEQYF